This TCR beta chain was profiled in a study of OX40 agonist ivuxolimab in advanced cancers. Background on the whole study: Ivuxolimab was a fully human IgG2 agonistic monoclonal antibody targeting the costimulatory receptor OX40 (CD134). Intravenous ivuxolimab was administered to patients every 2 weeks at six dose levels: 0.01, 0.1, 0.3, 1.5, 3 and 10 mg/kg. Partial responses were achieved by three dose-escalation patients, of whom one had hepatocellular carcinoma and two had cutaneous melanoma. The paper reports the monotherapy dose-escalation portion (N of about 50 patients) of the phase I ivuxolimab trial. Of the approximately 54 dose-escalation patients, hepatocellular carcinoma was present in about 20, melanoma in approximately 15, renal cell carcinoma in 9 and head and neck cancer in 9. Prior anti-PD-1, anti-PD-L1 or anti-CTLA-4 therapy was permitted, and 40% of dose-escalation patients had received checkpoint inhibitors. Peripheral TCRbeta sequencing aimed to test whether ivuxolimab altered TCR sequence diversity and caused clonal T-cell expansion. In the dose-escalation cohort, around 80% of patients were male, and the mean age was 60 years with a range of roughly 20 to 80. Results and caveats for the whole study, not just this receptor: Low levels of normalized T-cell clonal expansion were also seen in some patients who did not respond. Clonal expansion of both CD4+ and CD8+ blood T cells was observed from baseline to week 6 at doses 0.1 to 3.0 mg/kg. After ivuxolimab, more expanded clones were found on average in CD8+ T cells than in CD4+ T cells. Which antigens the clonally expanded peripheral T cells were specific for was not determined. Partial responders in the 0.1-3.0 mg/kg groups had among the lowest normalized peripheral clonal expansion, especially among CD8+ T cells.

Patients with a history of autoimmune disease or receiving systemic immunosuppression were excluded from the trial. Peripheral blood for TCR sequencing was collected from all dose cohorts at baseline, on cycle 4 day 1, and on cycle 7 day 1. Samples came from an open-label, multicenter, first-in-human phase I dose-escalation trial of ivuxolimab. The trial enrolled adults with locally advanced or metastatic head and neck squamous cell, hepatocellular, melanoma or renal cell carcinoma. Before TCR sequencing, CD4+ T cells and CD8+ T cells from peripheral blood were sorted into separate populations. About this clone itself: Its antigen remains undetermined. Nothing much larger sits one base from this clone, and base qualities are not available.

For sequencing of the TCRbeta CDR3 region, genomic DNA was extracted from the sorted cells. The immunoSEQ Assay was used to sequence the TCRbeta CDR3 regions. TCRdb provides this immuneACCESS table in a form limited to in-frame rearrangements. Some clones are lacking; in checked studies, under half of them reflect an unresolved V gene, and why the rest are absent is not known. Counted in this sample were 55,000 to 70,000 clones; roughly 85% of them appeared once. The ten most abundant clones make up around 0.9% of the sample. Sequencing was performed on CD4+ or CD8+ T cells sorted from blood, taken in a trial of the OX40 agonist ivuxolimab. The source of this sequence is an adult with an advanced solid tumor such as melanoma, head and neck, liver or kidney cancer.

The CDR3 protein: CAISEISNTGELFF. DNA sequence: TGTGCCATCAGTGAGATCTCGAACACCGGGGAGCTGTTTTTT. The rearrangement combines TRBV10-3 with TRBJ2-2; no D gene is confidently identified. Reading from cysteine to phenylalanine, the CDR3 counts 14 amino acids. Only the CDR3 portion is preserved as DNA: 42 bases, with reading frame beginning at the first base. In the germline V gene, CDR1 corresponds to ENHRY and CDR2 to SYGVKD. The V and J ends are trimmed by 2 bases and 0 bases, leaving 4 bases between them.